This T cell receptor (beta chain) stems from a study of shared clonotypes between healthy human individuals. General study results and limits: Rarefaction showed that sequencing of sorted subsets was incomplete (despite large depth).

TCRdb's copy holds only in-frame clones and misses some; the assay was immunoSEQ multiplex PCR. Of some 200,000 clones in the sample, just under 95% were seen once. Germline CDR1 reads SGHRS; CDR2 reads YFSETQ. The V end was cut by 0 bases, the J end by 3 bases, with 9 bases between. The CDR3 runs to 14 residues. As concerns this clone: The antigen remains unidentified.

The chain recombines TRBV5-1 with TRBJ1-2; D remains unclear. The sequencing input was naive CD4+ T cells sorted from blood. Subset described: CD45RA+ positively selected. The origin of this receptor is a woman aged 25-40 years in good health. In DNA, the CDR3 is TGCGCCAGCAGCTTGGGTTGGGGTGACTATGGCTACACCTTC. Its protein product is CASSLGWGDYGYTF.